A selection of T cell receptor beta chains follows, all from one sample in a study of CD8 T cells in Susac syndrome. TCRdb called the immunoSEQ multiplex PCR reads again in MiXCR, with one record for every CDR3 protein. The sample consists of hundreds of thousands of distinct CDR3 sequences, around 91% of them appearing once. What was sequenced was CD8+ T cells from PBMCs. Receptors originate from a human donor with multiple sclerosis. The CDR3 runs from the conserved cysteine through the conserved F or W. The D gene is left open where the match is weak. The size field is filled for only some rows; it gives once, few, many or a size class.

-,-,TRBV27,TRBJ2-1,CASTGGYNEQFF,TGTGCCAGCACCGGCGGTTACAATGAGCAGTTCTTC
-,-,TRBV24-1,TRBJ1-2,CATSDPLYNGYTF,TGTGCCACCAGTGATCCTCTGTACAATGGCTACACCTTC
once,-,TRBV20-1,TRBJ2-7,CSANEVPYEQYF,TGCAGTGCTAATGAGGTACCCTACGAGCAGTACTTC
-,TRBD1,TRBV20-1,TRBJ2-7,CSALPGQGSYEQYF,TGCAGTGCTTTACCGGGACAGGGGTCCTACGAGCAGTACTTC
-,-,TRBV20-1,TRBJ2-4,CSASSGPIQYF,TGCAGTGCTAGTTCCGGGCCCATTCAGTACTTC
-,-,TRBV12-5,TRBJ1-1,CASAQGGNTEAFF,TGTGCTAGTGCCCAAGGGGGTAACACTGAAGCTTTCTTT
-,-,TRBV4-2,TRBJ2-7,CASSQEWTTYYEQYF,TGTGCCAGCAGCCAAGAATGGACTACATACTACGAGCAGTACTTC
-,-,TRBV5-4,TRBJ2-5,CASSAGTQETQYF,TGTGCCAGCAGCGCCGGGACCCAAGAGACCCAGTACTTC
-,TRBD2,TRBV7-6,TRBJ2-7,CASSFSPLAGDPRYEQYF,TGTGCCAGCAGCTTTTCCCCCCTAGCGGGGGATCCCCGCTACGAGCAGTACTTC
few,-,TRBV7-2,TRBJ1-1,CASSAPNTEAFF,TGTGCCAGCAGTGCACCCAACACTGAAGCTTTCTTT
few,TRBD1,TRBV9,TRBJ2-5,CASSEGTVQETQYF,TGTGCCAGCAGCGAGGGGACAGTCCAAGAGACCCAGTACTTC
-,TRBD2,TRBV7-9,TRBJ2-1,CASSSKGTSLQNEQFF,TGTGCCAGCAGCTCAAAGGGGACTAGCCTACAGAATGAGCAGTTCTTC
-,TRBD1,TRBV7-3,TRBJ1-2,CASSIGQGVHGYTF,TGTGCCAGCAGCATAGGACAGGGGGTCCATGGCTACACCTTC
few,-,TRBV4-3,TRBJ2-7,CASSQVGRGQNREQYF,TGCGCCAGCAGCCAAGTGGGTCGCGGACAGAACAGAGAGCAGTACTTC
-,-,TRBV19,TRBJ1-1,CATRAGNTEAFF,TGTGCCACCCGCGCGGGGAACACTGAAGCTTTCTTT
-,-,TRBV28,TRBJ1-1,CASSSYAGEAFF,TGTGCCAGCAGTTCTTATGCAGGTGAAGCTTTCTTT
-,-,TRBV7-9,TRBJ2-1,CASSLSREKNEQFF,TGTGCCAGCAGCTTATCTCGGGAGAAGAATGAGCAGTTCTTC
-,-,TRBV27,TRBJ2-7,CASSLGENYEQYF,TGTGCCAGCAGTTTGGGGGAAAACTACGAGCAGTACTTC
-,-,TRBV30,TRBJ1-1,CAWSTGTSAEAFF,TGTGCCTGGAGTACCGGGACATCAGCTGAAGCTTTCTTT
-,-,TRBV27,TRBJ1-5,CASSPLQVFKNNQPQHF,TGTGCCAGCAGCCCCCTTCAAGTTTTCAAGAACAATCAGCCCCAGCATTTT
-,-,TRBV6-2/TRBV6-3,TRBJ2-1,CASSADSNSYNEQFF,TGTGCCAGCAGTGCGGACAGTAACTCCTACAATGAGCAGTTCTTC
-,TRBD2,TRBV29-1,TRBJ2-2,CSVARTSIAGELFF,TGCAGCGTTGCCCGGACTAGTATCGCCGGGGAGCTGTTTTTT
-,-,TRBV28,TRBJ2-5,CGSRVKQESQETQYF,TGTGGGTCGCGGGTTAAGCAGGAATCGCAAGAGACCCAGTACTTC
-,TRBD1,TRBV20-1,TRBJ2-7,CSARLRQGTYEQYF,TGCAGTGCTAGGTTGAGACAGGGGACCTACGAGCAGTACTTC
-,-,TRBV2,TRBJ1-3,CASQDSGNTIYF,TGTGCCAGCCAGGACTCTGGAAACACCATATATTTT
-,-,TRBV7-9,TRBJ2-1,CASSLTPSYNEQFF,TGTGCCAGCAGCTTAACCCCATCCTACAATGAGCAGTTCTTC
-,TRBD2,TRBV6-1,TRBJ2-1,CASSELAGDYNEQFF,TGTGCCAGCAGTGAGTTAGCGGGGGACTACAATGAGCAGTTCTTC
-,TRBD1,TRBV5-8,TRBJ1-5,CASRPSQGISNQPQHF,TGTGCCAGCAGGCCCTCACAGGGGATAAGCAATCAGCCCCAGCATTTT
-,-,TRBV6-1,TRBJ1-1,CASSEQRMNTEAFF,TGTGCCAGCAGTGAGCAGAGAATGAACACTGAAGCTTTCTTT
-,TRBD1,TRBV27,TRBJ2-7,CASSWGQGPYEQYF,TGTGCCAGCAGTTGGGGACAGGGACCCTACGAGCAGTACTTC
-,TRBD2,TRBV19,TRBJ2-1,CASSMAGLDYNEQFF,TGTGCCAGTAGTATGGCGGGACTAGACTACAATGAGCAGTTCTTC
-,TRBD1,TRBV9,TRBJ2-6,CASSAEDRAGLFSGANVLTF,TGTGCCAGCAGCGCCGAGGACAGGGCGGGCCTTTTCTCTGGGGCCAACGTCCTGACTTTC